A single sample is the source of the 9 T cell receptor beta chains below, sequenced in a study of identical twins. TCRdb re-analysed the 5' RACE reads in MiXCR, keeping a single row per CDR3 protein. This sample has 1,800,000 or so distinct CDR3 sequences, with about 32% found just once. The sequenced sample was cord blood. All receptors come from a newborn girl in good health.

This clonotype was counted a few times. This sequence joins TRBV6-6 and TRBJ1-5, with D perhaps matching TRBD1 (5 bases). Germline CDR1 and CDR2: MNHNY and SVGAGI (reference sequence). Trimming left V 5 bases short and J 0 bases short, with 11 bases between. CDR3 length: 15 residues. CDR3 sequence: CASSKLGGSNQPQHF. The DNA for the CDR3 is TGTGCCAGCAGTAAATTGGGGGGTAGCAATCAGCCCCAGCATTTT.

Of note for this clonotype: Mismatch with germline at one junction end may stem from a read error. The chain recombines TRBV14 with TRBJ1-4; the D gene is possibly TRBD1 (5 bases). Looked up from germline, CDR1 is SGHDN and CDR2 is FVKESK. This CDR3 region has 17 residues. CDR3 loop: CASGHHRLQGPNEKLFF. CDR3 sequence (DNA): TGTGCCAGCGGCCATCATAGGCTCCAGGGACCTAATGAAAAACTGTTTTTT.

This rearrangement joins TRBV20-1 to TRBJ1-2; 7 bases match TRBD1. Germline V lookup: CDR1 DFQATT, CDR2 SNEGSKA (reference sequence). The CDR3 is 15 residues long. The V and J ends lost 1 base and 2 bases, in that order; junction bases with no gene match: 7. The CDR3 spells CSARAGRGQNYGYTF. CDR3 bases: TGCAGTGCTAGAGCGGGAAGGGGGCAAAACTATGGCTACACCTTC.

The chain is built from TRBV28 and TRBJ2-3; the match to TRBD1 covers 8 bases. After removal of 4 bases from V and 10 bases from J, the junction contained 16 bases not matched to a gene. Germline CDR1 reads MDHEN; CDR2 reads SYDVKM. There are 16 residues in the CDR3. CDR3 region: CASSSSGGGENIPQYF. The CDR3, as DNA: TGTGCCAGCAGTTCATCAGGGGGCGGAGAGAATATACCGCAGTATTTT.

The chain uses TRBV3-1 and TRBJ2-1, with TRBD2 identical over 10 bases. The CDR3 runs to 20 residues. The trim removed 1 base at V and 0 bases at J, leaving 12 bases unmatched. Germline V gene data show CDR1 as LGHDT and CDR2 as YNNKEL (reference sequence). CDR3 sequence reads: CASSQASFGAGGSSYNEQFF. CDR3 DNA: TGTGCCAGCAGCCAAGCTAGTTTCGGAGCGGGGGGGAGCTCCTACAATGAGCAGTTCTTC.

As concerns this clonotype: At one of its ends the junction is not consistent with the germline gene, which may arise from a read error. The chain uses TRBV9 and TRBJ1-6; D not resolved. Germline V CDR1 and CDR2: SGDLS, YYNGEE. CDR3 size: 15 residues. CDR3 loop: CASSVAGNYISPLHF. In DNA form, the CDR3 reads TGTGCCAGCAGCGTAGCGGGAAACTATATTTCACCCCTCCACTTT.

The chain carries TRBV11-2 and TRBJ2-2, with no clear D. V was trimmed by 1 base and J by 5 bases, leaving 11 bases between them. Germline CDR1 and CDR2: SGHAT and FQNNGV. The CDR3 runs 15 residues. This chain's CDR3 is CASSLVVGLTGELFF. In nucleotides, the CDR3 is TGTGCCAGCAGCTTAGTCGTAGGGTTAACCGGGGAGCTGTTTTTT.

This sequence joins TRBV1 and TRBJ2-4; the tabulated D call, TRBD2, remains unverified against the DNA. TRBV1 is recorded as a pseudogene. This CDR3 is 17 amino acids long. DNA of the CDR3: TGCACCAGCAGCCTCCAAACTAGCGGCGGATCCAAAAACATTCAGTACTTC. Its translation is CTSSLQTSGGSKNIQYF.

V gene TRBV2 combines with J gene TRBJ2-3; D ambiguous. In germline, CDR1 is SNHLY, CDR2 FYNNEI. V shed 6 bases and J shed 0 bases, with 10 bases lying between them. The CDR3 has 14 residues. CDR3 coding DNA: TGTGCCAGCAGCTGGTTTTCTAGCACAGATACGCAGTATTTT. This sequence encodes CASSWFSSTDTQYF.